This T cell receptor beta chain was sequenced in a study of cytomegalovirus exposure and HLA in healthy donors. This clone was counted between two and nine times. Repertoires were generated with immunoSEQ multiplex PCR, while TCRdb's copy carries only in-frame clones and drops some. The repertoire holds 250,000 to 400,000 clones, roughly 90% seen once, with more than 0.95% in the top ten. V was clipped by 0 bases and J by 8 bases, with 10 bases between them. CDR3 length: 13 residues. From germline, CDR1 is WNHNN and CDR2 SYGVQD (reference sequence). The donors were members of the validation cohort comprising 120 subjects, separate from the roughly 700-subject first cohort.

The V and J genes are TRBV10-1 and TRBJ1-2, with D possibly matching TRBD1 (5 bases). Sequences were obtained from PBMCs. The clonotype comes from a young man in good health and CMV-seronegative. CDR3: CASSESGREGYTF. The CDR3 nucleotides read TGCGCCAGCAGTGAGTCCGGCAGGGAAGGCTACACCTTC.